Listed below are T cell receptor beta chains from one sample, sequenced in a study of blood T cell repertoires in COVID-19. The table came from immunoSEQ multiplex PCR; TCRdb's copy has only in-frame clones and leaves some out. The data contain 200,000 or so clones, more than 70% of them singletons. The sequenced material came from peripheral blood. The receptors here all came from a woman aged 55-70 years with acute or convalescent COVID-19. Each CDR3 is given with its conserved first and last residue. D genes are given only for firm matches. Clone size is stated in some rows and not others, as once, few, many or a class when expanded.

j_call	d_call	v_call	clone_size	cdr3_aa	cdr3_nt
TRBJ1-6	TRBD1	TRBV28	.	CASSITGGITYNSPLHF	TGTGCCAGCAGTATTACAGGGGGGATCACCTATAATTCACCCCTCCACTTT
TRBJ2-1	TRBD2	TRBV7-3	.	CASSFVAGGLSNEQFF	TGTGCCAGCAGCTTCGTCGCGGGGGGGCTCTCCAATGAGCAGTTCTTC
TRBJ2-2	TRBD2	TRBV7-2	.	CAGQEGGRAGELFF	TGTGCCGGACAGGAAGGCGGGAGGGCCGGGGAGCTGTTTTTT
TRBJ1-3	.	TRBV4-2	once	CASSQGSGSGNTIYF	TGTGCCAGCAGCCAAGGGTCAGGCTCTGGAAACACCATATATTTT
TRBJ1-1	TRBD1	TRBV6-5	.	CASITGGMRNTEAFF	TGTGCCAGCATTACAGGGGGCATGAGGAACACTGAAGCTTTCTTT
TRBJ2-7	TRBD2	TRBV18	.	CASSPKSGGLSYEQYF	TGTGCCAGCTCACCAAAGAGCGGGGGGCTCTCCTACGAGCAGTACTTC
TRBJ2-2	TRBD2	TRBV2	.	CASTPGLGYPGELFF	TGTGCCAGCACCCCGGGACTAGGGTATCCCGGGGAGCTGTTTTTT
TRBJ2-4	TRBD2	TRBV29-1	.	CSARGEPGDKNIQYF	TGCAGCGCCCGGGGGGAGCCGGGAGACAAAAACATTCAGTACTTC
TRBJ2-7	TRBD1	TRBV2	.	CASIGDSYEQYF	TGTGCCAGCATTGGGGACAGCTACGAGCAGTACTTC
TRBJ1-3	TRBD1	TRBV14	.	CASSRQGAGNTIYF	TGTGCCAGCAGCCGACAGGGGGCTGGAAACACCATATATTTT
TRBJ1-2	TRBD1	TRBV6-1	.	CASSVGTGFSLNYGYTF	TGTGCCAGCAGTGTAGGGACAGGGTTCTCCCTTAACTATGGCTACACCTTC
TRBJ2-7	TRBD2	TRBV27	.	CASSFVAGGSYEQYF	TGTGCCAGCAGTTTTGTGGCGGGAGGCTCCTACGAGCAGTACTTC
TRBJ2-1	.	TRBV19	.	CASSIAPSAGMNEQFF	TGTGCCAGTAGTATAGCCCCCTCGGCAGGGATGAATGAGCAGTTCTTC
TRBJ1-2	.	TRBV14	.	CASSQSDGGPYTF	TGTGCCAGCAGCCAAAGTGACGGGGGTCCTTACACCTTC
TRBJ2-5	TRBD2	TRBV5-1	.	CASSLTSGTEETQYF	TGCGCCAGCAGCTTGACTAGCGGTACCGAAGAGACCCAGTACTTC
TRBJ2-1	TRBD2	TRBV15	.	CATSRDLAGGYNEQFF	TGTGCCACCAGCAGAGATCTAGCGGGGGGCTACAATGAGCAGTTCTTC
TRBJ1-4	.	TRBV19	.	CASMPGWGRDEKLFF	TGTGCCAGTATGCCAGGGTGGGGCAGGGATGAAAAACTGTTTTTT
TRBJ1-4	.	TRBV10-1	.	CASSESITGLELFF	TGCGCCAGCAGTGAGTCGATTACGGGGTTGGAACTGTTTTTT
TRBJ2-1	.	TRBV18	.	CASSLSQENNEQFF	TGTGCCAGCTCGCTTTCACAGGAAAACAATGAGCAGTTCTTC
TRBJ2-2	TRBD2	TRBV19	.	CASSTRETASGRRGGELFF	TGTGCCAGTAGTACGAGGGAGACAGCTAGCGGGAGAAGGGGCGGGGAGCTGTTTTTT
TRBJ2-1	TRBD2	TRBV30	.	CAWSVPTSGRATTYNEQFF	TGTGCCTGGAGTGTCCCGACTAGCGGGAGGGCCACTACCTACAATGAGCAGTTCTTC
TRBJ1-2	TRBD1	TRBV19	.	CASSITTGGYYGYTF	TGTGCCAGTAGTATAACAACAGGGGGGTACTATGGCTACACCTTC
TRBJ1-5	.	TRBV5-1	.	CASSLDSHSNQPQHF	TGCGCCAGCAGCTTGGACAGTCATAGCAATCAGCCCCAGCATTTT
TRBJ2-7	TRBD2	TRBV7-2	once	CASSPGLAGEQYF	TGTGCCAGCAGCCCCGGACTAGCCGGCGAGCAGTACTTC
TRBJ1-3	.	TRBV18	once	CASSTGTGNTIYF	TGTGCCAGCTCCACGGGGACTGGAAACACCATATATTTT
TRBJ2-3	.	TRBV9	.	CASSVMGARTDTQYF	TGTGCCAGCAGCGTAATGGGGGCTCGCACAGATACGCAGTATTTT
TRBJ1-2	.	TRBV4-1	.	CASSQGGGYYGYTF	TGCGCCAGCAGCCAAGGAGGGGGATACTATGGCTACACCTTC
TRBJ2-7	TRBD1	TRBV19	.	CASSILRGTGTYEQYF	TGTGCCAGTAGTATTCTTAGAGGGACAGGAACATACGAGCAGTACTTC
TRBJ1-4	.	TRBV6-5	.	CASSYSRGEKLFF	TGTGCCAGCAGTTACAGCAGGGGTGAAAAACTGTTTTTT
TRBJ2-5	.	TRBV7-8	.	CASRDSSQETQYF	TGTGCCAGCCGGGACTCTAGCCAAGAGACCCAGTACTTC
TRBJ1-3	.	TRBV9	.	CASGEGGNLGNTIYF	TGTGCCAGTGGGGAGGGAGGGAACCTCGGAAACACCATATATTTT
TRBJ1-5	.	TRBV6-6	.	CASKGGFGQPQHF	TGTGCCAGCAAGGGAGGGTTCGGTCAGCCCCAGCATTTT
TRBJ1-2	TRBD1	TRBV6-5	.	CASYRQGGYGYTF	TGTGCCAGTTACCGACAGGGGGGCTATGGCTACACCTTC